A single T cell receptor beta chain is shown here with its context. Antigen: not known. This specimen comes from a study of identical twins. Findings of the study overall: Models predicted less out-of-frame TCR alpha sharing in monozygotic twins than was found. Reduced insertions were recorded for abundant cord blood beta clonotypes, with no such pattern in memory repertoires.

TCRdb passed the 5' RACE reads through MiXCR, listing each CDR3 protein once. In the table there are about 1.7 million distinct CDR3 sequences, less than 35% of which are singletons. The sequenced sample consisted of cord blood. This sequence was found in a newborn girl in good health.

As DNA, the CDR3 is TGTGCCAGCTCCCGGTCCGGGACAGTCTATGGCTACACCTTC. It is translated as CASSRSGTVYGYTF. This chain joins TRBV12-3 or TRBV12-4 and TRBJ1-2; 7 bases are shared with TRBD1. CDR3 length: 14 amino acids. The J segment lost 4 bases and the V segment lost 8 bases, leaving 10 bases of the junction unmatched.